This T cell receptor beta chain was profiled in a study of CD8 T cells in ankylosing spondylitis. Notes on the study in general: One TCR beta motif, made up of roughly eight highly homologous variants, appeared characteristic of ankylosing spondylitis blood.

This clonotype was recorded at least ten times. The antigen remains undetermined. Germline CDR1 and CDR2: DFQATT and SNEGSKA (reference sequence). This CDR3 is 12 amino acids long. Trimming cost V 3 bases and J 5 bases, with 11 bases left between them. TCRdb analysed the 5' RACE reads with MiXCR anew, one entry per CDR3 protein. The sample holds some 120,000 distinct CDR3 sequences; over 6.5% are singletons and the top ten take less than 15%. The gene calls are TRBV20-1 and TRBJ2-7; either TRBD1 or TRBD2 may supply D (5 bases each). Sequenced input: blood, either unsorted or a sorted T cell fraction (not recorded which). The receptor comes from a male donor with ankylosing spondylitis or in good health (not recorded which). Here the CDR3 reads CSARGPGDEQYF. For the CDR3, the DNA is TGCAGTGCTAGGGGACCCGGGGACGAGCAGTACTTC.